The 16 T cell receptor beta chains below all came from one sample that was sequenced in a study of human T cells and chemical hapten exposure. This sample's time point: pre-sensitization, week 0. Specified treatment: therapeutic diphenylcyclopropenone sensitization with weekly scalp DPC. TCRdb processed the RACE reads anew with MiXCR; each CDR3 protein has one entry. The data hold under 95,000 distinct CDR3 sequences, with around 8.8% observed a single time. The sequenced sample was whole blood, obtained in connection with sensitization to the hapten diphenylcyclopropenone (DPC). All receptors derive from a man aged 40-49 years with alopecia areata. Some clones in this sample may be carry-over from other donors' samples.

The sample holds many counts of this clonotype. The J gene is TRBJ1-5, the V gene TRBV6-1, with D unclear. The CDR3 has 16 amino acids. With 4 bases removed from V and 0 bases from J, the gap between germline ends came to 13 bases. The germline V gene encodes CDR1 MNHNS and CDR2 SASEGT. The CDR3 protein is CASSATEISSNQPQHF. In DNA form, the CDR3 reads TGTGCCAGCAGTGCTACTGAGATATCTAGCAATCAGCCCCAGCATTTT.

The V and J genes are TRBV7-2 and TRBJ1-4; 9 bases align to TRBD1. Germline V gene lookup returns CDR1 SGHTA and CDR2 FQGNSA. The ends lost 4 bases at V and 6 bases at J; junction bases unmatched: 6. CDR3 size: 15 residues. In DNA, the CDR3 is TGTGCCAGCAGCTCGCCGGACAGGGGAGATGAAAAACTGTTTTTT. Amino acid sequence: CASSSPDRGDEKLFF.

This clonotype was counted ten times or more. The chain combines TRBV6-1 with TRBJ2-7; D unresolved. Trimming pared 3 bases from V and 7 bases from J, leaving 13 bases between. The CDR3 extends over 13 amino acids. Germline V CDR1 and CDR2: MNHNS, SASEGT. The CDR3 sequence: CASSDGSPGEQYV. DNA of the CDR3: TGTGCCAGCAGTGACGGGTCCCCCGGGGAGCAGTACGTC.

This clonotype was counted only a few times. The rearrangement joins TRBV5-1 to TRBJ1-4; D perhaps matches TRBD1 (6 bases). The CDR3 runs to 14 residues. The V and J ends lost 1 base and 6 bases respectively, with 10 bases between them. The germline CDR1 and CDR2 sequences are SGHRS and YFSETQ. This CDR3 is CASSLRGLDEKLFF. CDR3 DNA: TGCGCCAGCAGCTTGAGGGGGTTAGATGAAAAACTGTTTTTT.

The chain carries TRBV29-1 and TRBJ1-5; D perhaps matches TRBD1 (6 bases). The CDR3 has 14 amino acids. Trimming removed 4 bases from V and 0 bases from J, with 10 bases in between. Germline CDR1 and CDR2: SQVTM and ANQGSEA. CDR3 residues: CSVADSYSNQPQHF. As DNA, the CDR3 is TGCAGCGTTGCGGACAGTTATAGCAATCAGCCCCAGCATTTT. Based on the CDR3 plus reference TRBV29-1 and TRBJ1-5, the full variable domain is SAVISQKPSRDICQRGTSLTIQCQVDSQVTMMFWYRQQPGQSLTLIATANQGSEATYESGFVIDKFPISRPNLTFSTLTVSNMSPEDSSIYLCSVADSYSNQPQHFGDGTRLSIL.

The rearrangement links TRBV20-1 to TRBJ2-3, with D uncertain. Germline V gene sequence: CDR1 DFQATT, CDR2 SNEGSKA (reference sequence). The CDR3 is 15 residues long. The V end lost 1 base, the J end lost 2 bases, and 13 bases lay between the germline ends. The CDR3 nucleotides are TGCAGTGCTAGAGCCTCCGAAGTGTCCACAGATACGCAGTATTTT. Its protein is CSARASEVSTDTQYF.

This clonotype occurred many times. The chain employs TRBV9 and TRBJ2-5, with 7 bases lining up with TRBD2. CDR1 is SGDLS and CDR2 is YYNGEE in the germline V gene. V shed 0 bases, J shed 2 bases, and the junction held 7 bases outside the gene matches. CDR3 length: 16 amino acids. Written as DNA, the CDR3 is TGTGCCAGCAGCGTAGGGGCTAGCGGTTCGCAAGAGACCCAGTACTTC. It encodes CASSVGASGSQETQYF.

At least ten counts were recorded for this clonotype. The chain carries TRBV29-1 and TRBJ2-7; no definite D call. This CDR3 has 14 residues. Trimming left V 6 bases short and J 0 bases short, with 15 bases between. Germline V gene lookup returns CDR1 SQVTM and CDR2 ANQGSEA. CDR3: CSVRPFGSSYEQYF. Here the CDR3 DNA reads TGCAGCGTCCGTCCTTTCGGCAGCTCCTACGAGCAGTACTTC.

At least ten counts were recorded for this clonotype. This chain links TRBV6-2 or TRBV6-3 with TRBJ2-5; D is undetermined. Trimming pared 2 bases from V and 2 bases from J, leaving 6 bases between. From germline, CDR1 is MNHEY and CDR2 SVGEGT. The CDR3 is 13 amino acids. CDR3 amino acids: CASSYDAQETQYF. The CDR3 coding sequence is TGTGCCAGCAGTTACGACGCTCAAGAGACCCAGTACTTC.

This clonotype turned up a few times. The genes are TRBV14 and TRBJ2-1, with D tentatively TRBD2 (6 bases). CDR3 length equals 14 residues. V lost 6 bases to trimming and J lost 1 base, with 10 bases between them. Germline V lookup: CDR1 SGHDN, CDR2 FVKESK. DNA of the CDR3: TGTGCCAGCAGTTCGACTAGGTCCTACAATGAGCAGTTCTTC. Residues: CASSSTRSYNEQFF.

This clonotype has a count of ten or more. The chain is built from TRBV20-1 and TRBJ2-3; D unclear. This CDR3 is 15 amino acids long. Germline V lookup: CDR1 DFQATT, CDR2 SNEGSKA (reference sequence). V lost 1 base to trimming and J lost 0 bases, with 11 bases between them. CDR3 DNA: TGCAGTGCTAGAGGGGTGCGGATTAGCACAGATACGCAGTATTTT. This encodes CSARGVRISTDTQYF.

This clonotype was picked up a small number of times. The rearrangement uses TRBV29-1 and TRBJ2-7, with no clear D. Trimming removed 2 bases at V and 3 bases at J, with 5 bases between. Germline CDR1 SQVTM, CDR2 ANQGSEA. This CDR3 is built from 11 residues. The CDR3 is CSVEKIYEQYV. The DNA for the CDR3 is TGCAGCGTTGAAAAAATCTACGAGCAGTACGTC.

The V gene is TRBV4-3, the J gene TRBJ1-4; perhaps TRBD1 as D (5 bases). Germline V CDR1 and CDR2: LGHNA, YSLEER. Trimming pared 5 bases from V and 0 bases from J, leaving 10 bases between. The CDR3 contains 15 residues. CDR3 coding DNA: TGCGCCAGCAGCGGCGGGGCCTCAACTAATGAAAAACTGTTTTTT. Translation gives CASSGGASTNEKLFF.

This clonotype was seen only a few times. The chain has TRBV15 and TRBJ1-1; D ambiguous. The CDR3 contains 14 residues. Between the trimmed V and J ends, which lost 1 base and 5 bases, there was a span of 11 bases. From germline, CDR1 is LNHNV and CDR2 YYDKDF (reference sequence). The CDR3 spells CATSRVTVGTEAFF. DNA for the CDR3: TGTGCCACCAGCAGAGTGACCGTGGGGACTGAAGCTTTCTTT.

In this sample, this clonotype turned up a few times. V and J are TRBV21-1 and TRBJ2-7; the table assigns TRBD1, which was not confirmed against the DNA. TRBV21-1 is designated a pseudogene. This CDR3 is 18 amino acids long. CDR3 sequence reads: CASSLLTPGQGHSYEQYV. CDR3 nucleotides: TGTGCCAGCAGCCTACTTACTCCGGGACAGGGGCACTCCTACGAGCAGTACGTC.

This clonotype was recorded many times. The chain recombines TRBV5-1 with TRBJ2-1; 9 bases fit TRBD2. The CDR3 covers 15 residues. V shed 6 bases and J 1 base; nucleotides not matched to a gene: 5. CDR1 is SGHRS, CDR2 YFSETQ, per germline. The CDR3 protein is CASTVAGDSYNEQFF. The CDR3 coding sequence is TGCGCCAGCACCGTAGCGGGAGATTCCTACAATGAGCAGTTCTTC.